A selection of T cell receptor beta chains follows, all from one sample in a study of tumor-infiltrating lymphocytes in primary liver carcinoma. A single record per CDR3 protein comes from TCRdb applying MiXCR to the multiplex PCR reads. Here the sample spans about 99,000 distinct CDR3 sequences, around two thirds being singletons. Sequencing input: liver tumor tissue from sampling region 5. The receptors derive from an older woman with primary liver carcinoma and hepatitis B virus infection. CDR3s include the opening cysteine and the closing phenylalanine or tryptophan. The size of a clone is reported for some rows only, either as once, few or many, or as a class for expanded clones.

clone size	V gene	J gene	CDR3 protein
-	TRBV4-1	TRBJ2-5	CASSHSIQETQYF
-	TRBV6-6	TRBJ1-1	CASSYAGTNTEALF
-	TRBV12-3/TRBV12-4	TRBJ2-5	CASCSRGEETQYF
-	TRBV11-2	TRBJ2-5	CPSSLAGLGQETQYF
-	TRBV10-3	TRBJ2-5	CAISEGLAGETQYF
medium-sized	TRBV11-3	TRBJ2-1	CASSLDPRSFSYNEQFF
many	TRBV7-8	TRBJ1-5	CASSSTAVGPQHF
-	TRBV5-6	TRBJ1-2	CASSYAGPVSYGYTF
-	TRBV29-1	TRBJ1-1	CSVEEVETFF
-	TRBV11-2	TRBJ1-5	CAISLEPVASQHF
-	TRBV29-1	TRBJ1-4	CSVDGETDNEKLFF
-	TRBV11-2	TRBJ1-2	CASNLDPIRAPRYAYTF
-	TRBV7-9	TRBJ2-1	CTSSLLSQGPEQFF
-	TRBV6-6	TRBJ2-7	CTSSSGGRDGGSPYGEQYF
-	TRBV12-3/TRBV12-4	TRBJ2-1	CVGRHQGSSYNEQFF
-	TRBV6-5	TRBJ1-2	CASSTLLDCSYGYTF
once	TRBV5-6	TRBJ2-7	CASSSVGRSSYEQYF
-	TRBV6-4	TRBJ1-1	CASSDGTGSTDAFF
once	TRBV11-3	TRBJ2-7	CAGGHGTSSEQYF
many	TRBV6-1	TRBJ1-5	CASSEETGGNQPQHF
-	TRBV20-1	TRBJ2-1	CSARGAGDVYNEQFF
-	TRBV11-2	TRBJ2-2	CAISLLGGSNTGGLFF
-	TRBV12-5	TRBJ2-1	CAGGLAQPGYNEQIF
-	TRBV11-2	TRBJ2-3	CASSSRAGADAQYF
-	TRBV28	TRBJ2-7	CAGSLRQGLTYEQYF
-	TRBV6-5	TRBJ2-1	CASRLGLLKYNEHFF
-	TRBV6-1	TRBJ2-7	CASSKFQGDTDEQYF
-	TRBV4-2	TRBJ2-7	CASSQGLTGGPYEQYF
-	TRBV12-3/TRBV12-4	TRBJ2-3	CASSPDNWADMRYF
-	TRBV20-1	TRBJ2-7	CSVKAGTSGRHEQYF
-	TRBV7-2	TRBJ1-1	CASSQDRGTEAFF
many	TRBV6-5	TRBJ2-5	CASSYEGLAGSTQYF
-	TRBV2	TRBJ2-2	CASSEDRSQGELFF
-	TRBV11-3	TRBJ2-3	CASSLDLTSGSGDTQYF